The 10 T cell receptor beta chains listed next were all sequenced from one sample in a study of somatic mutations in cytotoxic T cells in rheumatoid arthritis. Some clones are missing from TCRdb's copy, which holds only in-frame ones; the method was immunoSEQ multiplex PCR. The sample carries 18,000 or so clones, about 70% recorded once. The specimen was CD8+ T cells sorted from blood. The receptors here all came from a woman aged 55-70 years in good health.

This rearrangement joins TRBV7-9 to TRBJ2-1, with a tentative D call TRBD2 (6 bases). Trimming removed 1 base at V and 4 bases at J, with 11 bases between. The CDR3 spans 15 residues. CDR1 is SEHNR, CDR2 FQNEAQ, per germline (reference sequence). The chain's CDR3 is CASSLGGVPYNEQFF. The CDR3 coding sequence is TGTGCCAGCAGCTTAGGCGGGGTCCCATACAATGAGCAGTTCTTC.

The rearrangement links TRBV11-2 to TRBJ1-1; weak D call: TRBD1 (5 bases). With 1 base removed from V and 6 bases from J, the gap between germline ends came to 9 bases. Germline V gives CDR1 SGHAT, CDR2 FQNNGV. The CDR3 extends over 13 amino acids. The DNA for the CDR3 is TGTGCCAGCAGCTTAGGGGGCGCGTCTGAAGCTTTCTTT. Its translation: CASSLGGASEAFF.

This chain joins TRBV5-4 and TRBJ2-5, with 7 nucleotides matching TRBD2. Germline V CDR1 and CDR2: SGHNT, YYREEE (reference sequence). This CDR3 region has 12 residues. With V trimmed by 3 bases and J by 5 bases, 1 base remained unmatched. The CDR3 loop reads CASSWGGETQYF. The CDR3 DNA reads as TGTGCCAGCAGCTGGGGGGGGGAGACCCAGTACTTC.

The chain combines TRBV7-2 with TRBJ1-3, with D possibly matching TRBD1 (5 bases). Germline CDR1 SGHTA, CDR2 FQGNSA. This CDR3 spans 15 amino acids. Trimming removed 2 bases at V and 4 bases at J, with 12 bases between. The CDR3 DNA reads TGTGCCAGCAGCTTAATTGGGGGATACGGAAACACCATATATTTT. Translating it yields CASSLIGGYGNTIYF.

This sequence joins TRBV2 and TRBJ1-1; a weak D match, TRBD1 (6 bases). The germline V and J ends were trimmed by 5 bases and 0 bases, with 7 bases remaining between them. CDR1 is SNHLY, CDR2 FYNNEI, per germline. This CDR3 has 13 residues. CDR3 residues: CASSTGLNTEAFF. As DNA, the CDR3 is TGTGCCAGCAGTACAGGGCTGAACACTGAAGCTTTCTTT.

This rearrangement joins TRBV5-5 to TRBJ2-7; D might be TRBD2 (6 bases). Germline loops: CDR1 SGHKS, CDR2 YYEKEE (reference sequence). Trimming took 3 bases from V and 7 from J, leaving 8 bases between them. The CDR3 consists of 11 residues. CDR3 in DNA: TGTGCCAGCAGCTATGGGGGGGAGCAGTACTTC. Amino acid sequence: CASSYGGEQYF.

This rearrangement joins TRBV2 to TRBJ2-7; 9 nucleotides align to TRBD2. CDR3 length: 15 residues. Germline V gives CDR1 SNHLY, CDR2 FYNNEI. Trimming took 7 bases from V and 0 from J; bases not matched to a gene: 7. The CDR3 is CASMGTSRSSYEQYF. The CDR3 DNA reads TGTGCCAGCATGGGGACTAGCAGGAGCTCCTACGAGCAGTACTTC.

The V call is TRBV7-8, the J call TRBJ2-1, with 14 bases aligning to TRBD2. Losses at the gene ends were 5 bases for V and 0 bases for J; bases not matched to a gene: 3. CDR1 and CDR2 from the germline V gene are SGHVS and FQNEAQ. This CDR3 region has 17 residues. CDR3 bases: TGTGCCAGCAGCCACGGGACTAGCGGGGGCTCCTACAATGAGCAGTTCTTC. It is translated as CASSHGTSGGSYNEQFF.

V gene TRBV5-5 combines with J gene TRBJ2-7, with D unresolved. Trimming removed 0 bases at V and 1 base at J, with 2 bases between. The CDR3 runs 12 residues. Germline V gene data show CDR1 as SGHKS and CDR2 as YYEKEE (reference sequence). DNA for the CDR3: TGTGCCAGCAGCTTGGTTTCCTACGAGCAGTACTTC. Protein sequence: CASSLVSYEQYF.

The CDR3 sequence: CASSPPAGGQETQYF. The CDR3 DNA reads as TGTGCCAGTAGTCCTCCAGCGGGAGGGCAAGAGACCCAGTACTTC. The chain employs TRBV19 and TRBJ2-5; TRBD2 agrees at 10 bases. This CDR3 is 15 amino acids long. The ends lost 5 bases at V and 2 bases at J; junction bases unmatched: 5. Germline-derived CDR1 and CDR2 are LNHDA and SQIVND (reference sequence).